This T cell receptor (beta chain) was sequenced for a study of T cell repertoires in cytomegalovirus infection. V was shortened by 4 bases and J by 4 bases, with 13 bases between the two germline ends. This CDR3 comprises 14 residues. TCRdb called the reads again in MiXCR, with one record for every CDR3 protein. Found here are 560,000 or so distinct CDR3 sequences, about 17% of them singletons; the top ten hold roughly a quarter. Ten or more counts support this clonotype. J is TRBJ1-2 and V is TRBV12-3 or TRBV12-4; D is unclear. The receptor was derived from a human donor in good health (CMV status not recorded). Some clones in this sample may be carry-over from other donors' samples. Source material: CD8+ T cells from PBMCs. Here the CDR3 reads CASSSGAPGYGYTF. CDR3 nucleotides: TGTGCCAGCAGTTCCGGAGCGCCGGGCTATGGCTACACCTTC.